Given below is one TCR beta chain in context. As yet, its antigen is unknown. Trimming left V 1 base short and J 0 bases short, with 13 bases between. CDR1 and CDR2 (germline): SGHNT, YYREEE (reference sequence). The CDR3 length is 16 residues. This sample is part of a study of shared clonotypes between healthy human individuals. Overall study results and limits: The study generally estimated greater richness for naive than memory subsets.

Using immunoSEQ multiplex PCR, the repertoire was profiled, and TCRdb retains in-frame clones only, with some absent. The table includes 2.3 million or so clones, 90% to 95% detected once. The receptor comes from a man younger than 30 in good health. Some clones in this sample may be carry-over from other donors' samples. The source material was naive CD4+ T cells from PBMCs. As to subset: CD45RA+ positively selected. This chain uses TRBV5-4 with TRBJ1-2, with D possibly being TRBD1 (6 bases). The DNA of the CDR3 is TGTGCCAGCAGCTTGCGTTCGGGACAATCTAACTATGGCTACACCTTC. This translates into CASSLRSGQSNYGYTF.